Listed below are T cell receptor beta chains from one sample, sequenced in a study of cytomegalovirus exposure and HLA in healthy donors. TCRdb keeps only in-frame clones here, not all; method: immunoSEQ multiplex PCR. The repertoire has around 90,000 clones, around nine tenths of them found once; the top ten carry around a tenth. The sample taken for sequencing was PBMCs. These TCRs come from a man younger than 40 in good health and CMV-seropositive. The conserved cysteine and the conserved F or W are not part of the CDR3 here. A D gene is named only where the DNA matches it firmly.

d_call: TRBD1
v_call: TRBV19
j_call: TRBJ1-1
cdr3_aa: ASRWGGVRGANTEAF

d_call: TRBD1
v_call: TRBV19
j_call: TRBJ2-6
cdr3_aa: ASSTDRWGSGANVLT

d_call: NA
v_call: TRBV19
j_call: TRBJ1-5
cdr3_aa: ASSFRVYSNQPQH

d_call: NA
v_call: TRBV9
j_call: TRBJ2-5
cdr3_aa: ASSVNSGLPRETQY

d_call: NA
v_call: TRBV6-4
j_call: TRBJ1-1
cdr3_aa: ASSESGEHNEAF

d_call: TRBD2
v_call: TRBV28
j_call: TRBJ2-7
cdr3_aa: ASNLGRGAYEQY

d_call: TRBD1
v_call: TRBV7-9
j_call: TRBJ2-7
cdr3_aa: ASSPQGSSYEQY

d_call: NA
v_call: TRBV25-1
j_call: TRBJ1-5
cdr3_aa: ASSEPGTYSNQPQH

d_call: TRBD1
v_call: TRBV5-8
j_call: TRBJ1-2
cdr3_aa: ASRTPRDRVYGYT

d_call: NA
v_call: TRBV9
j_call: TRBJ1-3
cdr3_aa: ASSAGFSSGNTIY

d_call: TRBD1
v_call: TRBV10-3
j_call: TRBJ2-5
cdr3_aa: AIRKGTGLVETQY

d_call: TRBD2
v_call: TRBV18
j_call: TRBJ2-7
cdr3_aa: ASSPGLAGGLYEQY

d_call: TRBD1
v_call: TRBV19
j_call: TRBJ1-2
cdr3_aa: ASSIHPGQGVNGYT